The present entry profiles one T cell receptor beta chain with its context. Germline V lookup: CDR1 SGHTA, CDR2 FQGNSA. J gave up 0 bases and V 2 bases, and 5 bases lay outside the gene matches. The CDR3 consists of 17 residues. The data originate from a study of T cell changes during pregnancy in multiple sclerosis. Libraries were prepared by immunoSEQ multiplex PCR; TCRdb keeps only in-frame clonotypes and omits some of them. The data show some 27,000 clones, with more than 85% seen just once and 0.43% held by the top ten. This TCR derives from a female donor with multiple sclerosis, enrolled in a pregnancy study. The chain couples TRBV7-2 to TRBJ2-5; 11 bases agree with TRBD2. This specimen consisted of CD4+ T cells from peripheral blood mononuclear cells, obtained after pregnancy. The CDR3 region has the DNA TGTGCCAGCAGCTTATCTTCTAGCGGGGGGTACCAAGAGACCCAGTACTTC. This sequence encodes CASSLSSSGGYQETQYF.